Listed below are T cell receptor beta chains from one sample, sequenced in a study of OX40 agonist ivuxolimab in advanced cancers. Here immunoSEQ multiplex PCR was the method, and the copy in TCRdb shows in-frame clones only, minus some. The repertoire holds fewer than 95,000 clones, with approximately 85% as singletons. The material was CD4+ or CD8+ T cells sorted from blood, obtained in a trial of the OX40 agonist ivuxolimab. The receptors here all came from an adult with an advanced solid tumor such as melanoma, head and neck, liver or kidney cancer. Both conserved end residues are part of each CDR3. A D gene is named only where the DNA matches it firmly. The size of a clone is reported for some rows only, either as once, few or many, or as a class for expanded clones.

V,D,J,size,DNA,CDR3
TRBV6-5,.,TRBJ2-7,.,TGTGCCAGCAGTTCTCCGGGACTTGAATCTTACGAGCAGTACTTC,CASSSPGLESYEQYF
TRBV7-2,TRBD2,TRBJ2-5,.,TGTGCCAGCAGCTCTCAGCGGGGGGAGACCCAGTACTTC,CASSSQRGETQYF
TRBV30,.,TRBJ1-5,few,TGTGCCTGGAGTGCGGGTAGCAATCAGCCCCAGCATTTT,CAWSAGSNQPQHF
TRBV6-5,TRBD1,TRBJ1-2,.,TGTGCCAGCAGTCGGACAGGGGGCGATGGCTACACCTTC,CASSRTGGDGYTF
TRBV19,.,TRBJ2-3,.,TGTGCCAGTAGTATGCAGACAGATACGCAGTATTTT,CASSMQTDTQYF
TRBV21-1,.,TRBJ2-3,.,TGTGCCAGCAGCCCAAGGACTACAGGGCTGAGCACAGATACGCAGTATTTT,CASSPRTTGLSTDTQYF
TRBV30,.,TRBJ1-1,few,TGTGCCTGTAGGCAGGGGATCACTGAAGCTTTCTTT,CACRQGITEAFF
TRBV7-9,TRBD1,TRBJ2-1,.,TGTGCCAGCAGCTTAGCGGGACAGGGCTACAATGAGCAGTTCTTC,CASSLAGQGYNEQFF
TRBV11-2,TRBD2,TRBJ2-7,.,TGTGCCAGCAGCTTAGGAGGGTCTAGCGGGTCCTACGAGCAGTACTTC,CASSLGGSSGSYEQYF
TRBV5-1,.,TRBJ1-6,.,TGCGCCAGCAGCTTGCGGGGGGGAAGGAATTCACCCCTCCACTTT,CASSLRGGRNSPLHF
TRBV6-5,.,TRBJ1-1,.,TGTGCCAGCAGTTACTCGCCAGGGGTCGCCACTGAAGCTTTCTTT,CASSYSPGVATEAFF
TRBV5-1,TRBD1,TRBJ2-1,.,TGCGCCAGCAGCACCGGGACAGGGAGCGATGAGCAGTTCTTC,CASSTGTGSDEQFF
TRBV6-6,TRBD1,TRBJ2-7,.,TGTGCCAGCGGGGACAGGGACGAGCAGTACTTC,CASGDRDEQYF
TRBV6-5,.,TRBJ1-1,once,TGTGCCAGCAGTTACTCGGGGGGCGCGGACACTGAAGCTTTCTTT,CASSYSGGADTEAFF
TRBV6-4,TRBD2,TRBJ2-2,.,TGTGCCAGCAGTGACTCGAAGCGGGGATGGACCGGGGAGCTGTTTTTT,CASSDSKRGWTGELFF
TRBV6-6,.,TRBJ2-1,.,TGTGCCAGCAGGGACACCCAAGGACAGAACAATGAGCAGTTCTTC,CASRDTQGQNNEQFF
TRBV6-5,.,TRBJ1-1,few,TGTGCCAGCAACGGACAGACAAACACTGAAGCTTTCTTT,CASNGQTNTEAFF
TRBV9,.,TRBJ2-7,once,TGTGCCAGCAGCCAAGGGGGGGGTCGTACAGCCTACGAGCAGTACTTC,CASSQGGGRTAYEQYF
TRBV27,.,TRBJ1-1,.,TGTGCCAGCAGTCGTATTAGGGGGACACTGAACACTGAAGCTTTCTTT,CASSRIRGTLNTEAFF
TRBV7-6,.,TRBJ2-5,.,TGTGCCAGCAGCTCCTCCGGGACTCACCAAGAGACCCAGTACTTC,CASSSSGTHQETQYF
TRBV7-2,TRBD2,TRBJ2-3,once,TGTGCCAGCAGCTTTCGGACTAGCGGGGGGGCCTTGGCAGATACGCAGTATTTT,CASSFRTSGGALADTQYF
TRBV29-1,TRBD1,TRBJ2-7,.,TGCAGCGTGGGGACAGGGGGGTCCTACGAGCAGTACTTC,CSVGTGGSYEQYF
TRBV10-3,TRBD1,TRBJ2-5,.,TGTGCCATCAGTCCGGGACAGGGGGCAGAGACCCAGTACTTC,CAISPGQGAETQYF
TRBV18,TRBD1,TRBJ1-5,.,TGTGCCAGCTCACCCGGCAGGGGGGAAGAGCCCCAGCATTTT,CASSPGRGEEPQHF